The 24 T cell receptor beta chains presented below share a single source sample, sequenced in a study of blood T cell repertoires in COVID-19. Profiled with immunoSEQ multiplex PCR; TCRdb holds only in-frame clones, not every one. The profile shows about 270,000 clones, 65% to 85% of them singletons. The source material was peripheral blood. The receptors shown here come from a man of 80 years or more with acute or convalescent COVID-19.

The V gene is TRBV18, the J gene TRBJ1-6; 8 bases fit TRBD1. Germline CDR1 and CDR2: KGHSH and LQKENI. The CDR3 loop spans 15 amino acids. The J segment lost 0 bases and the V segment lost 6 bases, leaving 1 base of the junction unmatched. The CDR3 spells CASSTGGSYNSPLHF. As DNA, the CDR3 is TGTGCCAGCTCCACAGGGGGCTCCTATAATTCACCCCTCCACTTT.

V and J are TRBV5-1 and TRBJ2-1, with 10 positions matching TRBD1. The J segment lost 0 bases and the V segment lost 5 bases, leaving 2 bases of the junction unmatched. CDR3 length: 15 residues. CDR1 is SGHRS, CDR2 YFSETQ, per germline. This CDR3 reads CASRGTGDSYNEQFF. CDR3 bases: TGCGCCAGCAGGGGGACAGGGGACTCCTACAATGAGCAGTTCTTC.

The chain carries TRBV28 and TRBJ2-3, with 12 bases that match TRBD2. V shed 2 bases and J 5 bases; nucleotides not matched to a gene: 2. Per the germline V gene, CDR1 is MDHEN and CDR2 is SYDVKM. The CDR3 covers 15 residues. CDR3 sequence: CASSLLAGGEDTQYF. CDR3 in DNA: TGTGCCAGCAGTTTACTAGCGGGAGGGGAAGATACGCAGTATTTT.

This clone was detected once. The chain links TRBV21-1 to TRBJ1-4. TRBV21-1 is reported as a pseudogene. This CDR3 is built from 17 residues. The DNA for the CDR3 is TGTGCCAGCAGCTCCACATACCGGGGGAAGATGAGCGAAAAACTGTTTTTT. It translates to CASSSTYRGKMSEKLFF.

The CDR3 nucleotides are TGTGCCAGCAGTCCGTTTACAGATACGCAGTATTTT. This sequence encodes CASSPFTDTQYF. V and J are TRBV6-2 or TRBV6-3 and TRBJ2-3, with D hard to call. CDR3 length: 12 residues. CDR1 is MNHEY and CDR2 is SVGEGT in the germline V gene. V was cut by 5 bases and J by 3 bases, with 6 bases left in between.

The chain combines TRBV27 with TRBJ2-1, with 8 bases aligning to TRBD1. The V segment lost 2 bases and the J segment 8 bases; nucleotides outside the gene matches: 8. There are 15 residues in the CDR3. CDR1 is MNHEY, CDR2 SMNVEV, per germline (reference sequence). This CDR3 is CASSLKSDRDYEQFF. DNA for the CDR3: TGTGCCAGCAGTTTAAAGTCGGACAGGGACTATGAGCAGTTCTTC.

This clone is a singleton in its sample. This sequence joins TRBV30 and TRBJ2-7; D perhaps matches TRBD1 (6 bases). The V and J ends lost 0 bases and 6 bases respectively, with 12 bases between them. Germline lookup yields CDR1 GTSNPN and CDR2 SVGIG (reference sequence). The CDR3 contains 13 residues. CDR3 loop: CAWSVGAFGEQYF. CDR3 DNA: TGTGCCTGGAGTGTGGGGGCCTTTGGCGAGCAGTACTTC.

A few counts support this clone. The chain couples TRBV7-8 to TRBJ1-1, with D unresolved. Germline CDR1 is SGHVS and CDR2 is FQNEAQ. This CDR3 region has 15 residues. Trimming cost V 3 bases and J 1 base, with 12 bases left between them. This chain's CDR3 is CASSFRRERNTEAFF. As DNA, the CDR3 is TGTGCCAGCAGCTTTCGGCGGGAAAGGAACACTGAAGCTTTCTTT.

The chain employs TRBV18 and TRBJ2-7; 9 bases agree with TRBD2. Germline V gene lookup returns CDR1 KGHSH and CDR2 LQKENI. This CDR3 region has 14 residues. V shed 6 bases, J shed 2 bases, and the junction held 5 bases outside the gene matches. CDR3: CASSPGLATYEQYF. The CDR3, as DNA: TGTGCCAGCTCCCCCGGACTAGCGACCTACGAGCAGTACTTC.

This clone was recorded once. This chain joins TRBV9 and TRBJ1-2, with 8 positions matching TRBD1. In germline, CDR1 is SGDLS, CDR2 YYNGEE. This CDR3 is built from 13 residues. The V and J ends lost 3 bases and 5 bases, in that order; junction bases with no gene match: 3. CDR3 region: CASSARTGYGYTF. The CDR3 nucleotides read TGTGCCAGCAGCGCCAGGACAGGGTATGGCTACACCTTC. Full variable domain (remainder filled in from reference TRBV9 and TRBJ1-2): DSGVTQTPKHLITATGQRVTLRCSPRSGDLSVYWYQQSLDQGLQFLIQYYNGEERAKGNILERFSAQQFPDLHSELNLSSLELGDSALYFCASSARTGYGYTFGSGTRLTVV.

The rearrangement joins TRBV5-1 to TRBJ2-3, with no clear D. Looked up from germline, CDR1 is SGHRS and CDR2 is YFSETQ. The CDR3 extends over 12 amino acids. V was pared by 1 base and J by 8 bases, with 8 bases between. The CDR3 sequence: CASSLYEATQYF. DNA for the CDR3: TGCGCCAGCAGCTTGTACGAGGCTACGCAGTATTTT.

The rearrangement joins TRBV14 to TRBJ1-2; weak D call: TRBD1 (6 bases). The germline gives CDR1 SGHDN, CDR2 FVKESK. Trimming took off 1 base at V and 8 bases at J, with 14 bases between the two ends. This CDR3 is built from 14 residues. CDR3 residues: CASSQAATGTGYTF. CDR3 sequence (DNA): TGTGCCAGCAGCCAAGCCGCAACAGGGACGGGCTACACCTTC.

The chain joins TRBV5-1 to TRBJ1-6, with 7 bases that match TRBD1. Per germline, CDR1 SGHRS and CDR2 YFSETQ. The V gene end was trimmed by 7 bases and the J gene end by 1 base; junction bases not matched to a gene: 5. The CDR3 covers 15 residues. In DNA, the CDR3 is TGCGCCAGCCGCACGGACAGGTCCTATAATTCACCCCTCCACTTT. Translated, it gives CASRTDRSYNSPLHF.

The chain is built from TRBV24-1 and TRBJ2-7; D is perhaps TRBD1 (5 bases). CDR3 size: 11 residues. Trimming stripped 6 bases from V and 4 bases from J, with 6 bases between. CDR1 is KGHDR and CDR2 is SFDVKD in the germline V gene. The CDR3 nucleotides are TGTGCCACCAGTACAGGTTACGAGCAGTACTTC. It translates to CATSTGYEQYF.

The V and J genes are TRBV6-5 and TRBJ2-2; 7 bases are shared with TRBD1. This CDR3 contains 13 residues. The trim removed 6 bases at V and 8 bases at J, leaving 6 bases unmatched. Germline assignment: CDR1 MNHEY and CDR2 SVGAGI. Here the CDR3 reads CASRNRGTGELFF. The CDR3 DNA reads as TGTGCCAGCAGGAACAGGGGCACTGGGGAGCTGTTTTTT.

The genes are TRBV7-9 and TRBJ1-1; D not resolved. V was cut by 0 bases and J by 11 bases, with 13 bases left in between. This CDR3 is built from 13 residues. Germline assignment: CDR1 SEHNR and CDR2 FQNEAQ (reference sequence). CDR3 coding DNA: TGTGCCAGCAGCTTAGCGTACTCCGCCAGGGCTTTCTTT. It specifies CASSLAYSARAFF.

V usage is TRBV7-8 and J usage is TRBJ1-5, with 7 bases matching TRBD1. The V gene end was trimmed by 3 bases and the J gene end by 2 bases; junction bases not matched to a gene: 4. Germline V gene lookup returns CDR1 SGHVS and CDR2 FQNEAQ. There are 15 residues in the CDR3. The CDR3 nucleotides read TGTGCCAGCAGCTTCTCAGACAGGGGCAATCAGCCCCAGCATTTT. Translation: CASSFSDRGNQPQHF.

This sequence joins TRBV30 and TRBJ2-7; D might be TRBD2 (5 bases). The V and J ends lost 2 bases and 4 bases respectively, with 21 bases between them. The germline CDR1 and CDR2 sequences are GTSNPN and SVGIG (reference sequence). This CDR3 region has 16 residues. This CDR3 is CAWSTTGIGIAYEQYF. CDR3 coding DNA: TGTGCCTGGAGTACGACGGGGATCGGGATCGCGTACGAGCAGTACTTC. Together with reference TRBV30 and TRBJ2-7, the CDR3 gives the full variable domain: SQTIHQWPATLVQPVGSPLSLECTVEGTSNPNLYWYRQAAGRGLQLLFYSVGIGQISSEVPQNLSASRPQDRQFILSSKKLLLSDSGFYLCAWSTTGIGIAYEQYFGPGTRLTVT.

The chain links TRBV2 to TRBJ2-3; D possibly corresponds to TRBD1 (6 bases). Trimming left V 5 bases short and J 0 bases short, with 15 bases between. Germline values: CDR1 SNHLY, CDR2 FYNNEI. This CDR3 contains 16 residues. The CDR3 loop is CASSPDAGTSTDTQYF. CDR3 nucleotide sequence: TGTGCCAGCAGTCCCGACGCAGGGACAAGCACAGATACGCAGTATTTT.

The chain uses TRBV6-5 and TRBJ2-5, with D maybe TRBD1 (5 bases). This CDR3 comprises 14 residues. CDR1 and CDR2 (germline): MNHEY, SVGAGI. Deletions cut 0 bases from V and 2 bases from J, with 7 bases between. CDR3 sequence (DNA): TGTGCCAGCAGTTACTCCCGGACACAAGAGACCCAGTACTTC. Translation gives CASSYSRTQETQYF.

This rearrangement joins TRBV27 to TRBJ2-3, with 11 positions matching TRBD2. Germline V gene data show CDR1 as MNHEY and CDR2 as SMNVEV (reference sequence). J was trimmed by 7 bases and V by 5 bases; bases with no gene match: 5. This CDR3 contains 14 residues. The CDR3 here is CASSGTSGLNTQYF. The CDR3 DNA is TGTGCCAGCAGTGGGACTAGCGGTTTAAATACGCAGTATTTT.

J is TRBJ2-7 and V is TRBV28; 7 bases are a match to TRBD1. Germline V gives CDR1 MDHEN, CDR2 SYDVKM. The length of the CDR3 is 14 residues. Germline trimming cut 5 bases from V and 4 bases from J; bases unmatched to any gene: 8. The CDR3 nucleotides are TGTGCCAGCAGTAATCCGGGACAGAGATACGAGCAGTACTTC. Residues: CASSNPGQRYEQYF.

This clone was seen more than once but under ten times. The chain recombines TRBV4-1 with TRBJ1-6; D not certain. The V end was cut by 0 bases, the J end by 10 bases, with 7 bases between. The CDR3 has 13 residues. The germline CDR1 and CDR2 sequences are MGHRA and YSYEKL. CDR3 protein: CASSQDGLSPLHF. In nucleotides, the CDR3 is TGCGCCAGCAGCCAAGACGGTCTCTCACCCCTCCACTTT.

CDR3 in DNA: TGTGCCTGGACACCGGGACAGGAGCCCAACTCACCCCTCCACTTT. It codes for CAWTPGQEPNSPLHF. The chain carries TRBV30 and TRBJ1-6; TRBD1 agrees at 8 bases. CDR3 length: 15 amino acids. Germline lookup yields CDR1 GTSNPN and CDR2 SVGIG (reference sequence). The junction had 12 bases not matched to a gene; V was cut back by 4 bases and J by 10 bases.